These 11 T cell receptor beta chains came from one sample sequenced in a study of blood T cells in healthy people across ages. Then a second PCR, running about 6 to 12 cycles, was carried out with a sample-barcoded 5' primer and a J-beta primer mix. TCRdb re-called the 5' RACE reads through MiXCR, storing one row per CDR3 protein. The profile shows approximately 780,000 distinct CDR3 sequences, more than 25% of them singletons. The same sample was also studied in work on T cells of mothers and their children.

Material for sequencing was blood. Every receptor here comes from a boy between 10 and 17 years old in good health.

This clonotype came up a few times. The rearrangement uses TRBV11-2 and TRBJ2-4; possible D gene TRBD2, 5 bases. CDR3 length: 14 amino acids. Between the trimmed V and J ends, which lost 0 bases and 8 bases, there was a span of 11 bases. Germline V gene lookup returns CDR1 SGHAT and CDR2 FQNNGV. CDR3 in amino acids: CASSLDPRGDIQYF. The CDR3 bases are TGTGCCAGCAGCTTAGATCCACGGGGTGACATTCAGTACTTC.

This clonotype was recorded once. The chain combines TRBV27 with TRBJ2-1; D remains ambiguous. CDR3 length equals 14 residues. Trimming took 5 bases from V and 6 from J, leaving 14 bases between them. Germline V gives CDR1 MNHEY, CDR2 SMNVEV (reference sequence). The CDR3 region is CASSRLIWVNEQFF. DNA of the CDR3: TGTGCCAGCAGTAGATTGATCTGGGTCAATGAGCAGTTCTTC.

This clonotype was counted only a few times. The CDR3 DNA reads as TGTGCCAGCAGCAGGACAGGGTGGGACGGCTACACCTTC. It translates to CASSRTGWDGYTF. This chain links TRBV3-1 with TRBJ1-2, with 8 nucleotides matching TRBD1. Germline V gene lookup returns CDR1 LGHDT and CDR2 YNNKEL (reference sequence). V dropped 5 bases and J dropped 8; count of bases not matched to a gene: 7. The CDR3 totals 13 residues. Full variable domain (rest looked up from reference TRBV3-1 and TRBJ1-2): DTAVSQTPKYLVTQMGNDKSIKCEQNLGHDTMYWYKQDSKKFLKIMFSYNNKELIINETVPNRFSPKSPDKAHLNLHINSLELGDSAVYFCASSRTGWDGYTFGSGTRLTVV.

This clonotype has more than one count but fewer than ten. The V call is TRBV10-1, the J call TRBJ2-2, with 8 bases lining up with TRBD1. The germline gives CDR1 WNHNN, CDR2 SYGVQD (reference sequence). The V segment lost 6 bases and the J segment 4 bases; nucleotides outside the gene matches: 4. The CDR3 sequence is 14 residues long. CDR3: CASSRGLGTGELFF. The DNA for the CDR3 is TGCGCCAGCAGCAGGGGGCTAGGCACCGGGGAGCTGTTTTTT.

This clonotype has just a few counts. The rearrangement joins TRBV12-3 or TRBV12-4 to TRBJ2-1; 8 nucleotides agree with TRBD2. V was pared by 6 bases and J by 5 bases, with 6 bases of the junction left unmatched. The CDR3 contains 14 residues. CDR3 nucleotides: TGTGCCAGCAGCCCTAGCGGGTGGAACAATGAGCAGTTCTTC. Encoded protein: CASSPSGWNNEQFF.

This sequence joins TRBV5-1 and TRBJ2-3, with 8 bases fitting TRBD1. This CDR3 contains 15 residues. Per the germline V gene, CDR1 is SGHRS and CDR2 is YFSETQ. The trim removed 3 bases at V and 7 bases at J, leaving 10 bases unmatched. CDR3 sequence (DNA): TGCGCCAGCAGCTCAGGACAGGGAGCTCCTAATACGCAGTATTTT. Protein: CASSSGQGAPNTQYF.

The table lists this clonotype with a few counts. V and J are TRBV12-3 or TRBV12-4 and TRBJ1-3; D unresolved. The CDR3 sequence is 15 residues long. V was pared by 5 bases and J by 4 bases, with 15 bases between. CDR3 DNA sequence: TGTGCCAGCAGTCCTCCTCGGACGTACGGAAACACCATATATTTT. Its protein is CASSPPRTYGNTIYF.

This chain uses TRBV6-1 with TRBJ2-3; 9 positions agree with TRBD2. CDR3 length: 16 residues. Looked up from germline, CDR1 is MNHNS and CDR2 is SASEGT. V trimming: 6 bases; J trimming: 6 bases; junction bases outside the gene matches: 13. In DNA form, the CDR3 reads TGTGCCAGCAGCCCGGGACTAGCCTACCCCCGGGATACGCAGTATTTT. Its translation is CASSPGLAYPRDTQYF.

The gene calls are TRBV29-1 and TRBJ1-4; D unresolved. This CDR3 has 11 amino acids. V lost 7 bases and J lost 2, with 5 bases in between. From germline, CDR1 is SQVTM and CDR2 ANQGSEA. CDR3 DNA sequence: TGCAGCGCGCTTACTAATGAAAAACTGTTTTTT. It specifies CSALTNEKLFF.

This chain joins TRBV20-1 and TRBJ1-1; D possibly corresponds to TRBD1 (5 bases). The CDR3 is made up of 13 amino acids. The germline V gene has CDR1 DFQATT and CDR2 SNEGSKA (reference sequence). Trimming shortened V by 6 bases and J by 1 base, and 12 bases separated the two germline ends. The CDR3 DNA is TGCAGTGCCCGAGGGGATCCGAACACTGAAGCTTTCTTT. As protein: CSARGDPNTEAFF.

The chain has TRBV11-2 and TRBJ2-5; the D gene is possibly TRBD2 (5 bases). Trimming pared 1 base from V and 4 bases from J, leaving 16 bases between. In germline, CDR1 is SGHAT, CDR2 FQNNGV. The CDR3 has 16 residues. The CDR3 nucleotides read TGTGCCAGCAGCTTAGGGAGAGGACTTTACGGAGAGACCCAGTACTTC. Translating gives CASSLGRGLYGETQYF. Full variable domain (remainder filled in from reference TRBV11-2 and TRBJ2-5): EAGVAQSPRYKIIEKRQSVAFWCNPISGHATLYWYQQILGQGPKLLIQFQNNGVVDDSQLPKDRFSAERLKGVDSTLKIQPAKLEDSAVYLCASSLGRGLYGETQYFGPGTRLLVL.